This T cell receptor (beta chain) was captured in a study of T cells in Graves' hyperthyroidism and ophthalmopathy. Study-wide results and limits: Blood also contained most expanded thyroid clonotypes above 0.001.

A lack of ophthalmopathy progression within 18 months defined stable Graves' hyperthyroidism. Patients aged 18 to 65 had newly diagnosed hyperthyroidism lasting under 2 months. Uncontrolled infection, other autoimmune disease, pregnancy or lactation excluded patients. This clonotype came up many times. The antigen remains undetermined. Amplification of TCR beta CDR3 regions used RNA as the template. The TCR CDR3 was amplified in a first-round RT-PCR using the HTBI primer set. TCRdb reprocessed the multiplex PCR reads via MiXCR and lists one record per CDR3 protein. The data show 300,000 to 400,000 distinct CDR3 sequences, with more than 11% seen just once and around 24% held by the top ten. Sequencing was done on a sample of blood. The origin of this receptor is a woman in her twenties or thirties with Graves' hyperthyroidism.

In DNA, the CDR3 is TGTGCCAGCAGCGAGGACAGGGAAACTGAAGCTTTCTTT. It translates to CASSEDRETEAFF. The rearrangement joins TRBV11-2 to TRBJ1-1, with 8 bases identical to TRBD1. The germline V gene encodes CDR1 SGHAT and CDR2 FQNNGV. The CDR3 totals 13 residues. The trim removed 5 bases at V and 5 bases at J, leaving 4 bases unmatched.